These 16 T cell receptor beta chains share one sample of origin, sequenced in a study of cytomegalovirus exposure and HLA in healthy donors. Amplification used 60 Vbeta primers and 13 Jbeta primers. Sequencing used immunoSEQ multiplex PCR; TCRdb keeps in-frame clones, though not all of them. Here the sample spans 140,000 or so clones, 78% being singletons. Sequencing was carried out using PBMCs. The receptors stem from a young woman in good health and CMV-seropositive.

This clone was picked up one time. The gene calls are TRBV5-6 and TRBJ1-1; TRBD1 aligns across 7 bases. This CDR3 has 13 residues. Germline V gene lookup returns CDR1 SGHDT and CDR2 YYEEEE. Germline trimming cut 4 bases from V and 4 bases from J; bases unmatched to any gene: 4. CDR3 DNA: TGTGCCAGCAGCGAGCGACAGGGCACTGAAGCTTTCTTT. The encoded protein is CASSERQGTEAFF.

J is TRBJ1-1 and V is TRBV9, with D hard to call. V was trimmed by 3 bases and J by 2 bases, leaving 23 bases between them. This CDR3 spans 18 amino acids. Germline V CDR1 and CDR2: SGDLS, YYNGEE. CDR3 residues: CASSAGAIGLGSNTEAFF. The CDR3 DNA is TGTGCCAGCAGCGCCGGCGCAATTGGATTGGGGAGTAACACTGAAGCTTTCTTT.

The chain links TRBV19 to TRBJ2-2, with D maybe TRBD1 (5 bases). V was pared by 2 bases and J by 5 bases, with 12 bases between. Germline V gene sequence: CDR1 LNHDA, CDR2 SQIVND (reference sequence). This CDR3 is 15 amino acids long. The CDR3 coding sequence is TGTGCCAGTAGTATATTCCCCGACAGAACCGGGGAGCTGTTTTTT. Translating gives CASSIFPDRTGELFF.

This chain connects TRBV6-5 to TRBJ2-7; tentatively, D is TRBD1 (6 bases). The CDR3 spans 13 residues. Trimming left V 8 bases short and J 1 base short, with 12 bases between. Germline CDR1 reads MNHEY; CDR2 reads SVGAGI. CDR3 in amino acids: CASGTRGSYEQYF. CDR3 nucleotide sequence: TGTGCCAGCGGAACCAGGGGATCCTACGAGCAGTACTTC.

This sequence joins TRBV5-4 and TRBJ1-2; D perhaps matches TRBD1 (6 bases). The CDR3 is 15 amino acids. CDR1 SGHNT and CDR2 YYREEE come from the germline V gene (reference sequence). The germline V and J ends were trimmed by 0 bases and 7 bases, with 16 bases remaining between them. CDR3 bases: TGTGCCAGCAGCTTGGTGGTGGGGGCACCGGGTGGCTACACCTTC. Translating it yields CASSLVVGAPGGYTF.

The chain employs TRBV28 and TRBJ2-7; unclear D gene. This CDR3 comprises 14 residues. Trimming cost V 0 bases and J 6 bases, with 12 bases left between them. Germline V gene data show CDR1 as MDHEN and CDR2 as SYDVKM. The CDR3 loop is CASSLWTQFAEQYF. The DNA of the CDR3 is TGTGCCAGCAGTTTATGGACACAGTTCGCCGAGCAGTACTTC.

The chain joins TRBV5-1 to TRBJ1-1, with D maybe TRBD1 (5 bases). V was clipped by 0 bases and J by 0 bases, with 12 bases between them. The CDR3 runs to 16 residues. Germline values: CDR1 SGHRS, CDR2 YFSETQ. CDR3 protein: CASSLELQGMNTEAFF. The CDR3 DNA follows: TGCGCCAGCAGCTTGGAACTGCAGGGAATGAACACTGAAGCTTTCTTT.

This clone was found once. The chain carries TRBV5-1 and TRBJ1-1; D is undetermined. This CDR3 is 13 amino acids long. V was pared by 0 bases and J by 5 bases, with 8 bases between. Germline V gives CDR1 SGHRS, CDR2 YFSETQ. CDR3 amino acids: CASSLEVGTEAFF. The CDR3, as DNA: TGCGCCAGCAGCTTGGAGGTCGGGACTGAAGCTTTCTTT.

The rearrangement uses TRBV6-4 and TRBJ1-2; the match to TRBD1 covers 7 bases. The J segment lost 4 bases and the V segment lost 1 base, leaving 18 bases of the junction unmatched. This CDR3 spans 19 amino acids. The germline CDR1 and CDR2 sequences are MRHNA and SNTAGT. The chain's CDR3 is CASSDYSQLGAGGIYGYTF. The CDR3 nucleotides are TGTGCCAGCAGTGACTACTCCCAGCTCGGGGCAGGGGGTATCTATGGCTACACCTTC.

This clone occurred a few times. The rearrangement links TRBV28 to TRBJ1-3; 7 nucleotides agree with TRBD1. With 5 bases clipped from V and 4 bases from J, the junction kept 11 bases outside the gene matches. Germline V gene data show CDR1 as MDHEN and CDR2 as SYDVKM. The CDR3 extends over 16 amino acids. The CDR3, as DNA: TGTGCCAGCAGTCTCACCTTAACAGGGGCAGGAAACACCATATATTTT. This encodes CASSLTLTGAGNTIYF.

The rearrangement joins TRBV15 to TRBJ1-3; possible D gene TRBD1, 6 bases. This CDR3 comprises 16 residues. Deletions cut 3 bases from V and 4 bases from J, with 16 bases between. Germline V lookup: CDR1 LNHNV, CDR2 YYDKDF (reference sequence). CDR3 amino acids: CATSSVRDTDGNTIYF. CDR3 coding DNA: TGTGCCACCAGCAGTGTTCGGGACACGGACGGAAACACCATATATTTT.

The gene calls are TRBV6-5 and TRBJ1-2; TRBD1 agrees at 8 bases. CDR3 size: 14 residues. CDR1 and CDR2 (germline): MNHEY, SVGAGI. Unmatched junction bases numbered 7, after V lost 8 bases and J lost 2 bases. CDR3 DNA: TGTGCCAGCCACCGCCAGGGGGCCAACTATGGCTACACCTTC. It is translated as CASHRQGANYGYTF.

The chain links TRBV5-8 to TRBJ1-6; D remains ambiguous. The CDR3 contains 15 residues. The V and J ends lost 4 bases and 8 bases respectively, with 16 bases between them. CDR1 is SGHTS, CDR2 YDEGEE, per germline. CDR3 region: CASSRTGLGDSPLHF. CDR3 nucleotide sequence: TGTGCCAGCAGCCGTACCGGGCTCGGGGATTCACCCCTCCACTTT.

The rearrangement uses TRBV11-2 and TRBJ1-1; TRBD1 matches 9 bases. In germline, CDR1 is SGHAT, CDR2 FQNNGV. V was pared by 5 bases and J by 1 base, with 5 bases of the junction left unmatched. CDR3 length: 15 residues. For the CDR3, the DNA is TGTGCCAGCAGCCGGACAGGGGCCACGAACACTGAAGCTTTCTTT. Translating it yields CASSRTGATNTEAFF. The full variable domain, completed using reference TRBV11-2 and TRBJ1-1, is EAGVAQSPRYKIIEKRQSVAFWCNPISGHATLYWYQQILGQGPKLLIQFQNNGVVDDSQLPKDRFSAERLKGVDSTLKIQPAKLEDSAVYLCASSRTGATNTEAFFGQGTRLTVV.

Here the CDR3 reads CAWRRDRVDYGYTF. Written as DNA, the CDR3 is TGTGCCTGGAGAAGGGACAGGGTGGACTATGGCTACACCTTC. The chain couples TRBV30 to TRBJ1-2, with 9 bases identical to TRBD1. The ends lost 3 bases at V and 3 bases at J; junction bases unmatched: 5. The CDR3 is made up of 14 amino acids. Germline CDR1 reads GTSNPN; CDR2 reads SVGIG (reference sequence).

As regards this clone: A junction end diverges from the germline sequence, so it may reflect a read error. The chain uses TRBV4-3 and TRBJ2-6; D ambiguous. Germline CDR1 is LGHNA and CDR2 is YSLEER. This CDR3 spans 17 amino acids. In DNA form, the CDR3 reads TGCGTCAGCAGCCAAGATGGCACAAGCTCTGGGGCCAACGTCCTGACTTTC. The encoded protein is CVSSQDGTSSGANVLTF.